This TCR beta chain was retrieved from a study of shared clonotypes between healthy human individuals. Deep was the level at which the assay was run. The repertoire was sequenced with immunoSEQ multiplex PCR; TCRdb's copy has only in-frame clones and lacks some. Of nearly 750,000 clones in the sample, roughly two thirds were seen once. The CDR3 loop spans 14 amino acids. After removal of 2 bases from V and 3 bases from J, the junction contained 3 bases not matched to a gene. Germline CDR1 is LNHNV and CDR2 is YYDKDF (reference sequence). The receptor comes from a woman aged 25 to 45 in good health. The rearrangement links TRBV15 to TRBJ2-7; TRBD2 matches 8 bases. What was sequenced was memory CD4+ T cells sorted from blood. Noted subset: CD45RA-negative fraction. CDR3 sequence: CATSRPGGDYEQYF. The DNA for the CDR3 is TGTGCCACCAGCAGACCGGGAGGGGACTACGAGCAGTACTTC.